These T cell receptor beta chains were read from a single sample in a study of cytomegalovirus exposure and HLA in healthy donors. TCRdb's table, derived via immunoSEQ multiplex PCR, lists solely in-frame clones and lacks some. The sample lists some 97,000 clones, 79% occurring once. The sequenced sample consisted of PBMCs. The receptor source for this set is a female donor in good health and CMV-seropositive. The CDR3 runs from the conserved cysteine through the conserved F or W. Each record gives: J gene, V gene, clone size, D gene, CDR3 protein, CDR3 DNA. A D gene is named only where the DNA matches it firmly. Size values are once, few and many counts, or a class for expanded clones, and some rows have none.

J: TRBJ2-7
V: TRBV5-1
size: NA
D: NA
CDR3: CASSLLTGLLQQYF
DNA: TGCGCCAGCAGCTTACTAACAGGCCTCCTACAGCAGTACTTC

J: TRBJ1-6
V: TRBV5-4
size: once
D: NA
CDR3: CASSLELSPLHF
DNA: TGTGCCAGCAGCTTAGAGCTCTCACCCCTCCACTTT

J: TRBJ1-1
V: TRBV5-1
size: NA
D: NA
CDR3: CASSLEWGGNTEAFF
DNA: TGCGCCAGCAGCTTGGAATGGGGGGGGAACACTGAAGCTTTCTTT

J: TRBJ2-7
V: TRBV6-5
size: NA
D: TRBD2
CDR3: CASSYSASGFPYEQYF
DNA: TGTGCCAGCAGTTACTCGGCTAGCGGATTCCCCTACGAGCAGTACTTC

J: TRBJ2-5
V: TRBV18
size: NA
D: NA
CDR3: CASSTTSQEAQYF
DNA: TGTGCCAGCTCAACGACTAGTCAAGAGGCCCAGTACTTC

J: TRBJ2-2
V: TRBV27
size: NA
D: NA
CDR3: CASSLSGGRTTGELFF
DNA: TGTGCCAGCAGTTTGTCAGGGGGGCGCACCACCGGGGAGCTGTTTTTT

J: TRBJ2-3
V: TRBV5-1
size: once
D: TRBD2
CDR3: CASSRLWTSGRARRTDTQYF
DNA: TGCGCCAGCAGCCGATTGTGGACTAGCGGGAGGGCCAGGCGCACAGATACGCAGTATTTT

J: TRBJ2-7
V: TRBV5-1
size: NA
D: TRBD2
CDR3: CASRGTSEIYEQYF
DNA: TGCGCCAGCCGCGGGACTAGCGAAATCTACGAGCAGTACTTC

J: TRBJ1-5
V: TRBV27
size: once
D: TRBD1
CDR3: CASSLASTGRNQPQHF
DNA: TGTGCCAGCAGTTTAGCCTCGACAGGGCGAAATCAGCCCCAGCATTTT

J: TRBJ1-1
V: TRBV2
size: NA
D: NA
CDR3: CASSQGGGTEAFF
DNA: TGTGCCAGCAGCCAGGGAGGTGGCACTGAAGCTTTCTTT

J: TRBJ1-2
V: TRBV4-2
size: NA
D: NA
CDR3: CASSQAASGYGYTF
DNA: TGTGCCAGCAGCCAAGCTGCGAGCGGCTATGGCTACACCTTC

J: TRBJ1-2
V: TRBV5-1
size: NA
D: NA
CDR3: CASSNRTAIYGYTF
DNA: TGCGCCAGCAGCAACCGGACAGCGATTTATGGCTACACCTTC

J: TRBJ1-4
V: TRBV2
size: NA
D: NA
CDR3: CASRPVQKTNEKLFF
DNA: TGTGCCAGCAGGCCCGTACAGAAGACTAATGAAAAACTGTTTTTT

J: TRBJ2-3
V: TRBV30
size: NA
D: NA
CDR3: CAWSDGLPINTQYF
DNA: TGTGCCTGGAGTGATGGACTCCCGATCAATACGCAGTATTTT

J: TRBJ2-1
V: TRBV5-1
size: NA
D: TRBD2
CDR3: CASSTPSGRTYNEQFF
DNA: TGCGCCAGCAGCACCCCTAGCGGGAGAACCTACAATGAGCAGTTCTTC

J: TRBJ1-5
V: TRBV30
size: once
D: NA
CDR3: CAWSVLCHFNQPQHF
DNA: TGTGCCTGGAGTGTACTTTGCCATTTCAATCAGCCCCAGCATTTT

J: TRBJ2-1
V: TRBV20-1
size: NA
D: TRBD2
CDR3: CSAARTSEQFF
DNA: TGCAGTGCAGCCCGGACTAGCGAGCAGTTCTTC

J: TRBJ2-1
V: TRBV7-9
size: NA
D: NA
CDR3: CSSSLVSSQTQFF
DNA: TGTTCCAGCAGCTTAGTTAGCTCCCAGACCCAGTTCTTC

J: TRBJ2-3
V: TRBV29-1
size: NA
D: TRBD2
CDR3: CSVGREGRGTDTQYF
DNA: TGCAGCGTTGGGCGGGAGGGCCGCGGGACAGATACGCAGTATTTT

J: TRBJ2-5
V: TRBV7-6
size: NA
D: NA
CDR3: CASSLAQRETQYF
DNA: TGTGCCAGCAGCTTAGCGCAGAGGGAGACCCAGTACTTC

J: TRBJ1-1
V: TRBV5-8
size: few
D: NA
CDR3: CASSRWQGSPEAFF
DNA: TGTGCCAGCAGCCGCTGGCAGGGGAGCCCTGAAGCTTTCTTT

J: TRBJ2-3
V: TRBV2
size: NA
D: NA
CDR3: CASDGRLGDTQYF
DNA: TGTGCCAGCGACGGGAGACTGGGCGATACGCAGTATTTT

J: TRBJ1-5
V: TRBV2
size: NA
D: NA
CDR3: CASSPGSYQPQHF
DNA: TGTGCCAGCAGCCCAGGGTCCTATCAGCCCCAGCATTTT

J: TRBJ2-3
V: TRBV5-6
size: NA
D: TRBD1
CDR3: CASSLEGGPRVADTQYF
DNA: TGTGCCAGCAGCTTGGAAGGGGGCCCCAGGGTGGCAGATACGCAGTATTTT

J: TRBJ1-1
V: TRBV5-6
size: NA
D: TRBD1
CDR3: CASSLAGQGARNTEAFF
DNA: TGTGCCAGCAGCTTGGCCGGGCAGGGGGCGAGGAACACTGAAGCTTTCTTT

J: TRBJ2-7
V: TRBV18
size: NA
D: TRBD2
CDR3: CASSPNSGRAGDEQYF
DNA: TGTGCCAGCTCACCAAATAGCGGGAGGGCCGGGGACGAGCAGTACTTC

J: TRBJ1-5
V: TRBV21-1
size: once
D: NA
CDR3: CAWRGRAKSNQPQHF
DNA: TGTGCCTGGAGAGGGCGGGCCAAGAGCAATCAGCCCCAGCATTTT

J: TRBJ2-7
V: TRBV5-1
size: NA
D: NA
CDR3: CASSLEQGYSYEQYF
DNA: TGCGCCAGCAGCTTGGAACAGGGCTATTCCTACGAGCAGTACTTC

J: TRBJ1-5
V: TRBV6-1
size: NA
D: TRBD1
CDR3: CASSKPGGPNQPQHF
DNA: TGTGCCAGCAGCAAACCAGGGGGCCCAAATCAGCCCCAGCATTTT

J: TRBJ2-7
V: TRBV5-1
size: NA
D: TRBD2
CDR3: CASSSGLAGGYSYEQYF
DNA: TGCGCCAGCAGCTCCGGACTAGCGGGAGGGTATTCCTACGAGCAGTACTTC

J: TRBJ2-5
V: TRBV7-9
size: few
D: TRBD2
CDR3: CSSSLGVGSGGQETQYF
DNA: TGTTCCAGCAGCTTGGGGGTTGGTAGCGGGGGGCAAGAGACCCAGTACTTC

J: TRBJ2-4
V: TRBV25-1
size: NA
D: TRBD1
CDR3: CASSMGQWGIQYF
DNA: TGTGCCAGCAGTATGGGACAGTGGGGCATTCAGTACTTC

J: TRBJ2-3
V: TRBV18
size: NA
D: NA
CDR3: CASSPGLSGSTDTQYF
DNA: TGTGCCAGCTCACCCGGACTAAGCGGGAGCACAGATACGCAGTATTTT

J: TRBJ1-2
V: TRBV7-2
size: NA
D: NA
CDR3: CASSLGNWRTNYGYTF
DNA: TGTGCCAGCAGCTTAGGGAACTGGAGAACTAACTATGGCTACACCTTC

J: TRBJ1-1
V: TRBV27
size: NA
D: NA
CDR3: CASSLMGAGTEAFF
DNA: TGTGCCAGCAGTTTAATGGGGGCTGGAACTGAAGCTTTCTTT

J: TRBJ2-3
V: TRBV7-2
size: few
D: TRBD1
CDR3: CASSLTGGVTDTQYF
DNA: TGTGCCAGCAGCTTGACAGGGGGCGTCACAGATACGCAGTATTTT

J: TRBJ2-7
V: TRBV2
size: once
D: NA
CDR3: CASSLISSSVAEQYF
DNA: TGTGCCAGCAGTTTGATATCCTCTAGTGTCGCCGAGCAGTACTTC

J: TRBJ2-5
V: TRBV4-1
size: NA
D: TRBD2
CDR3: CASSQDQGLAGAGETQYF
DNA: TGCGCCAGCAGCCAAGATCAGGGACTAGCGGGAGCCGGAGAGACCCAGTACTTC

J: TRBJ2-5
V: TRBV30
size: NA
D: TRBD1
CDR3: CAWKTGGAETQYF
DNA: TGTGCCTGGAAGACAGGGGGTGCAGAGACCCAGTACTTC